The 10 T cell receptor beta chains below were found in one sample sequenced in a study of cytomegalovirus exposure and HLA in healthy donors. PCR involved 60 Vbeta and 13 Jbeta primers. Profiled with immunoSEQ multiplex PCR; TCRdb holds only in-frame clones, not every one. The data contain some 150,000 clones, 80% of them seen just once; the ten biggest clones take up roughly 9.7%. Sequenced sample: PBMCs. These receptor sequences come from a man aged 18 to 29 in good health and CMV-seropositive.

In its sample, this clone was seen a few times. The V gene is TRBV25-1, the J gene TRBJ1-2; D is uncertain. The germline CDR1 and CDR2 sequences are MGHDK and SYGVNS. CDR3 size: 15 residues. V lost 2 bases, J lost 4 bases, and 14 bases lay in between. Here the CDR3 reads CASSEDITPFYGYTF. Here the CDR3 DNA reads TGTGCCAGCAGTGAAGACATAACCCCCTTCTATGGCTACACCTTC.

The CDR3 sequence is CASTGEGSYNEQFF. The CDR3 DNA reads TGTGCCAGCACCGGCGAGGGCTCTTACAATGAGCAGTTCTTC. The chain recombines TRBV9 with TRBJ2-1; a weak D match, TRBD2 (5 bases). V was trimmed by 6 bases and J by 4 bases, leaving 14 bases between them. In germline, CDR1 is SGDLS, CDR2 YYNGEE. The CDR3 totals 14 residues. Together with reference TRBV9 and TRBJ2-1, the CDR3 gives the full variable domain: DSGVTQTPKHLITATGQRVTLRCSPRSGDLSVYWYQQSLDQGLQFLIQYYNGEERAKGNILERFSAQQFPDLHSELNLSSLELGDSALYFCASTGEGSYNEQFFGPGTRLTVL.

This chain joins TRBV7-8 and TRBJ2-1, with no clear D. Trimming shortened V by 5 bases and J by 0 bases, and 14 bases separated the two germline ends. Germline V gives CDR1 SGHVS, CDR2 FQNEAQ. The CDR3 sequence is 16 residues long. The CDR3 is CASSLQSAASYNEQFF. CDR3 DNA: TGTGCCAGCAGCCTCCAGTCCGCGGCCTCCTACAATGAGCAGTTCTTC.

The CDR3 reads CASSRTGLAASDTQYF. CDR3 sequence (DNA): TGTGCCAGCAGTCGGACCGGACTAGCGGCCTCAGATACGCAGTATTTT. The rearrangement links TRBV6-4 to TRBJ2-3; 10 positions agree with TRBD2. J was trimmed by 4 bases and V by 5 bases; bases with no gene match: 9. CDR3 length equals 16 residues. CDR1 and CDR2 (germline): MRHNA, SNTAGT.

This clone was counted only a few times. The chain employs TRBV4-1 and TRBJ1-2, with 7 bases aligning to TRBD1. With V trimmed by 1 base and J by 4 bases, 6 bases remained unmatched. This CDR3 comprises 15 residues. From germline, CDR1 is MGHRA and CDR2 YSYEKL. Written as DNA, the CDR3 is TGCGCCAGCAGCCAAGCAGGCGGGGACAGCTATGGCTACACCTTC. This codes for CASSQAGGDSYGYTF.

The V call is TRBV7-2, the J call TRBJ1-5; D possibly corresponds to TRBD1 (6 bases). The CDR3 contains 15 residues. The germline V and J ends were trimmed by 1 base and 3 bases, with 10 bases remaining between them. CDR1 and CDR2 from the germline V gene are SGHTA and FQGNSA. The DNA of the CDR3 is TGTGCCAGCAGCTTAGAAGGGGGACACAATCAGCCCCAGCATTTT. Its protein product is CASSLEGGHNQPQHF.

The chain joins TRBV9 to TRBJ2-7; TRBD1 aligns across 8 bases. Germline V gene sequence: CDR1 SGDLS, CDR2 YYNGEE. This CDR3 has 13 residues. Trimming removed 4 bases from V and 4 bases from J; junction bases left unmatched: 4. CDR3 sequence: CASSPRTGYEQYF. In nucleotides, the CDR3 is TGTGCCAGCAGCCCTCGGACAGGGTACGAGCAGTACTTC.

The rearrangement uses TRBV19 and TRBJ2-2, with D perhaps matching TRBD2 (6 bases). There are 15 residues in the CDR3. The germline V and J ends were trimmed by 3 bases and 3 bases, with 11 bases remaining between them. CDR1 is LNHDA, CDR2 SQIVND, per germline (reference sequence). For the CDR3, the DNA is TGTGCCAGTAGTATTGTGGGACTTGACACCGGGGAGCTGTTTTTT. It is translated as CASSIVGLDTGELFF.

This clone was seen a handful of times. CDR3 bases: TGTGCCAGCAGCTTAGGCGCCGGGGAGCTGTTTTTT. Translated, it gives CASSLGAGELFF. This chain connects TRBV13 to TRBJ2-2; no firm D call. Between the trimmed V and J ends, which lost 0 bases and 6 bases, there was a span of 2 bases. CDR3 length: 12 amino acids. Germline-derived CDR1 and CDR2 are PRHDT and FYEKMQ (reference sequence). Looking up the rest from reference TRBV13 and TRBJ2-2 gives the full variable domain: AAGVIQSPRHLIKEKRETATLKCYPIPRHDTVYWYQQGPGQDPQFLISFYEKMQSDKGSIPDRFSAQQFSDYHSELNMSSLELGDSALYFCASSLGAGELFFGEGSRLTVL.

The chain links TRBV4-1 to TRBJ2-3, with a weak D call TRBD1 (5 bases). Germline CDR1 and CDR2: MGHRA and YSYEKL. This CDR3 comprises 14 residues. V was shortened by 4 bases and J by 3 bases, with 11 bases between the two germline ends. CDR3 loop: CASSPRRTTDTQYF. Here the CDR3 DNA reads TGCGCCAGCAGCCCCCGAAGGACAACAGATACGCAGTATTTT.